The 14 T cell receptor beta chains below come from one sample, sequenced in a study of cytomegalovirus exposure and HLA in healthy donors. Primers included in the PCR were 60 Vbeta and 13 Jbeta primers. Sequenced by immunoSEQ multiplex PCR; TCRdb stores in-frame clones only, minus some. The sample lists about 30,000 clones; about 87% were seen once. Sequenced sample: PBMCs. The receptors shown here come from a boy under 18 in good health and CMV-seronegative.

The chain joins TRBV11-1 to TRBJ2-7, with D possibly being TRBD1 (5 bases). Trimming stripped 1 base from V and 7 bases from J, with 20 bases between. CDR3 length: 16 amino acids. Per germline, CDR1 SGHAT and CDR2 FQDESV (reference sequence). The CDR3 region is CASSLEGQRLNREQYF. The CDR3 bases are TGTGCCAGCAGCTTAGAGGGGCAAAGACTCAACCGGGAGCAGTACTTC. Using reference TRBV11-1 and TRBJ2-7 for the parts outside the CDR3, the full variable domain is EAEVAQSPRYKITEKSQAVAFWCDPISGHATLYWYRQILGQGPELLVQFQDESVVDDSQLPKDRFSAERLKGVDSTLKIQPAELGDSAMYLCASSLEGQRLNREQYFGPGTRLTVT.

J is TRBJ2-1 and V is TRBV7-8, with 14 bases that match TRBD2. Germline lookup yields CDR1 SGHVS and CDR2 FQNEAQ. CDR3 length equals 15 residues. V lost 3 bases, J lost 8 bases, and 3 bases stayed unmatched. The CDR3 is CASSLGTSGGDEQFF. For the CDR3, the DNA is TGTGCCAGCAGCTTGGGGACTAGCGGGGGCGATGAGCAGTTCTTC.

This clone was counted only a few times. CDR3 coding DNA: TGCGCCAGCAGCTTGGTTGTGGGCGCCGGAAACACCATATATTTT. Amino acids: CASSLVVGAGNTIYF. The J gene is TRBJ1-3, the V gene TRBV5-1; D not certain. The V gene lost 0 bases and the J gene lost 4 bases, with 11 bases spanning the gap. Per the germline V gene, CDR1 is SGHRS and CDR2 is YFSETQ. The CDR3 contains 15 residues. The variable domain in full, with the rest retrieved from reference TRBV5-1 and TRBJ1-3, is KAGVTQTPRYLIKTRGQQVTLSCSPISGHRSVSWYQQTPGQGLQFLFEYFSETQRNKGNFPGRFSGRQFSNSRSEMNVSTLELGDSALYLCASSLVVGAGNTIYFGEGSWLTVV.

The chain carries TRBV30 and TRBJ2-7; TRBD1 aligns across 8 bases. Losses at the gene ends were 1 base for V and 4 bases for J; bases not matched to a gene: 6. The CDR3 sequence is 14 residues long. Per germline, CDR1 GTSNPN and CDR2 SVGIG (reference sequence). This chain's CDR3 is CAWSAQGASYEQYF. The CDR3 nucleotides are TGTGCCTGGAGTGCCCAGGGGGCTTCATACGAGCAGTACTTC.

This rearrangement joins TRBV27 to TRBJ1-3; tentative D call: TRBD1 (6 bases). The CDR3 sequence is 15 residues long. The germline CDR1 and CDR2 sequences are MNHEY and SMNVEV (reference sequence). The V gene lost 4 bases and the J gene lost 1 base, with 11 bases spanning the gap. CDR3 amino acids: CASSWKQGSGNTIYF. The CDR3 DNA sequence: TGTGCCAGCAGTTGGAAACAGGGTTCTGGAAACACCATATATTTT.

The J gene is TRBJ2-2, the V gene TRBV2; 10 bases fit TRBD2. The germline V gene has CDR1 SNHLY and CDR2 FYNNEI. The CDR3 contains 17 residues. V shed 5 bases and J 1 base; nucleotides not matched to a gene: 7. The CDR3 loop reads CASSSGAGGWNTGELFF. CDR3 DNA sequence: TGTGCCAGCAGTTCGGGAGCGGGGGGGTGGAACACCGGGGAGCTGTTTTTT.

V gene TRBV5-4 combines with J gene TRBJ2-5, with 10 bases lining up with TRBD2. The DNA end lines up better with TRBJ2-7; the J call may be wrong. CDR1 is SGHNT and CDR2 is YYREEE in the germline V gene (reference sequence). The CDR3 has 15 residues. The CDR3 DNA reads TGTGCCAGCAGCGCCCTAGCGGGGGACGCCTACGAGCAGTACTTC. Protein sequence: CASSALAGDAYEQYF.

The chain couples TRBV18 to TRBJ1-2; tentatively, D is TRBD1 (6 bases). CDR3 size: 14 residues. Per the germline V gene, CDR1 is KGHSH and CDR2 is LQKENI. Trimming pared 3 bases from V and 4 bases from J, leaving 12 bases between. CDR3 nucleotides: TGTGCCAGCTCACCCCCGGACAGCCTCTATGGCTACACCTTC. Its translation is CASSPPDSLYGYTF.

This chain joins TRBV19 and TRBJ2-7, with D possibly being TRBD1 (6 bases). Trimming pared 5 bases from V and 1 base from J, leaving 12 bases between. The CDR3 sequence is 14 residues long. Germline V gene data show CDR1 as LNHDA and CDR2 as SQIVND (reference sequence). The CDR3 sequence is CASSARDKSYEQYF. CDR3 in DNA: TGTGCCAGTAGTGCCCGGGACAAATCCTACGAGCAGTACTTC.

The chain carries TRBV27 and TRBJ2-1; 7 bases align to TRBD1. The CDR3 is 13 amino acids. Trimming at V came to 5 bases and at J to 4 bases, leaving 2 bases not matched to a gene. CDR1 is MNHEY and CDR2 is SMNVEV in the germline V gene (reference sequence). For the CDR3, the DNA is TGTGCCAGCAGTAAGACAGGGTACAATGAGCAGTTCTTC. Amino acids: CASSKTGYNEQFF.

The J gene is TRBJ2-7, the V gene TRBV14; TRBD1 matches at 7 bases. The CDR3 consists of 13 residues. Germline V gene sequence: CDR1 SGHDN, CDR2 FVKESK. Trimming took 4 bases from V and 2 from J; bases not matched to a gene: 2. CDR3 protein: CASSRDSTYEQYF. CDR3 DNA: TGTGCCAGCAGCCGGGACAGCACCTACGAGCAGTACTTC.

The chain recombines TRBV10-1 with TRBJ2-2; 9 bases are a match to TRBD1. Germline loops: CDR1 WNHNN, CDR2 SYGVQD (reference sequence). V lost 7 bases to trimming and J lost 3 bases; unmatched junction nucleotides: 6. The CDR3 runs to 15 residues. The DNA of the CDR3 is TGCGCCAGCAAACCGGGACAGGGTCACACCGGGGAGCTGTTTTTT. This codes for CASKPGQGHTGELFF.

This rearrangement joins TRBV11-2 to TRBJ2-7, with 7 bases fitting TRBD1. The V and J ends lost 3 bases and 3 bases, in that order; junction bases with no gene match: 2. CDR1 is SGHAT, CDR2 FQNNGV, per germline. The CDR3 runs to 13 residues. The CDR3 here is CASSFGTDYEQYF. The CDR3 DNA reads TGTGCCAGCAGCTTTGGGACAGACTACGAGCAGTACTTC. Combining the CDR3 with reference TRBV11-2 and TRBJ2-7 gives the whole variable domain EAGVAQSPRYKIIEKRQSVAFWCNPISGHATLYWYQQILGQGPKLLIQFQNNGVVDDSQLPKDRFSAERLKGVDSTLKIQPAKLEDSAVYLCASSFGTDYEQYFGPGTRLTVT.

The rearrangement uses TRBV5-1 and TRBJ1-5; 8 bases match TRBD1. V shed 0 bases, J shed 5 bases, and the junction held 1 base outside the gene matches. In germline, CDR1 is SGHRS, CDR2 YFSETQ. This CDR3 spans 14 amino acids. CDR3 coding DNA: TGCGCCAGCAGCTTGGAGACAGGGGATCAGCCCCAGCATTTT. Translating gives CASSLETGDQPQHF. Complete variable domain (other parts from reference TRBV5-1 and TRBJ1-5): KAGVTQTPRYLIKTRGQQVTLSCSPISGHRSVSWYQQTPGQGLQFLFEYFSETQRNKGNFPGRFSGRQFSNSRSEMNVSTLELGDSALYLCASSLETGDQPQHFGDGTRLSIL.